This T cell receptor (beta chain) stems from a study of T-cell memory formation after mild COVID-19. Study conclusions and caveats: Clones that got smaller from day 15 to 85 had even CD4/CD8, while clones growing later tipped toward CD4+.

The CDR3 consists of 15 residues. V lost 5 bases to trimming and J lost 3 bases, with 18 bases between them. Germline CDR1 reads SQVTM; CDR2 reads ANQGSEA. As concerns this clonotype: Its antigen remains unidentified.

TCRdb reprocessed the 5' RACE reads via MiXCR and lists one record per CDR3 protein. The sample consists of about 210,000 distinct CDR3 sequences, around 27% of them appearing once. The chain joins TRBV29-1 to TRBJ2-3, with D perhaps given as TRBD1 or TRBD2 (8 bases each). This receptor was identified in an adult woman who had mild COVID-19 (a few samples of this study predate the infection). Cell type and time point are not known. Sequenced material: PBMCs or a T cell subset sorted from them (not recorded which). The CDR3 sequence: CSVNGGDRRTDTQYF. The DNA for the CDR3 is TGCAGCGTTAACGGGGGGGACAGGCGTACAGATACGCAGTATTTT.